This T cell receptor (beta chain) was recovered during a study of T-cell reconstitution after alpha-beta-depleted transplantation in children. This clonotype turned up a few times. Germline V CDR1 and CDR2: MGHDK, SYGVNS. The CDR3 runs 13 residues. Trimming pared 5 bases from V and 0 bases from J, leaving 4 bases between. Unique molecular identifiers were incorporated when the TCRbeta library was constructed. TCRdb reanalysed the PCR reads using MiXCR and keeps one entry per CDR3 protein. The table shows about 610,000 distinct CDR3 sequences, with roughly a tenth occurring only once. This chain uses TRBV25-1 with TRBJ2-2; D uncertain. Sequencing used PBMCs from the stem cell graft donor, obtained from the stem cell graft. The TCR was taken from a human donor who donated a stem cell graft to a child with acute myeloid leukemia. The CDR3, as DNA: TGTGCCAGCAGTCAATCGAACACCGGGGAGCTGTTTTTT. This codes for CASSQSNTGELFF.